This TCR beta chain originates from a study of early T cells in non-severe SARS-CoV-2 infection. Background on the study: Sequencing used unsorted whole-blood bulk RNA, so chains lack pairing.

Worth noting for this clonotype: Antigen: not known.

Unique molecular identifiers were attached to individual cDNA molecules. TCRdb processed the 5' RACE reads anew with MiXCR; each CDR3 protein has one entry. The table includes roughly 120,000 distinct CDR3 sequences, 15% detected once. The CDR3 contains 15 residues. Deletions cut 2 bases from V and 5 bases from J, with 13 bases between. In germline, CDR1 is MNHNY, CDR2 SVGAGI (reference sequence). Regarding the study as a whole: Matching against VDJdb likely underestimated virus-specific expansions, favoring anti-spike CD8.

The receptor was derived from an adult who was a healthcare worker with PCR-confirmed SARS-CoV-2 infection or an uninfected control (not recorded which). The chain is built from TRBV6-6 and TRBJ1-5; D remains unclear. The sequencing input was whole blood. The CDR3 sequence is CASSYSAYGDQPQHF. The DNA of the CDR3 is TGTGCCAGCAGTTACAGTGCGTACGGAGATCAGCCCCAGCATTTT.